This T cell receptor beta chain was captured by sequencing in a study of T cell repertoires in cytomegalovirus infection. Study-level background: Recently identified HLA-C-restricted CMV epitopes were used, and well-studied HLA-B-restricted CMV epitopes were used as well. Overall study results and limits: CMV-specific TCR beta clonotypes restricted by HLA-C dominated the ex vivo response. Frequencies of public TCR beta families were cumulated, and this identified carriers of CMV plus the relevant HLA.

TCRdb recomputed calls from the reads with MiXCR, one row per CDR3 protein. Here the sample spans about 830,000 distinct CDR3 sequences, around a third being singletons. A note on this clonotype: What it binds is not known.

Looked up from germline, CDR1 is LNHNV and CDR2 is YYDKDF (reference sequence). CDR3 size: 15 residues. The ends lost 2 bases at V and 6 bases at J; junction bases unmatched: 2. Material: cultured CD8+ T cells from PBMCs, obtained from culture after CMV antigen stimulation. This rearrangement joins TRBV15 to TRBJ1-4; 11 positions agree with TRBD1. The sequence derives from a human donor in good health (CMV status not recorded). Some clones in this sample may be carry-over from other donors' samples. As DNA, the CDR3 is TGTGCCACCAGCAGACCGGGACAGGGGGATGAAAAACTGTTTTTT. It encodes CATSRPGQGDEKLFF. The complete variable domain, with remaining parts taken from reference TRBV15 and TRBJ1-4, reads DAMVIQNPRYQVTQFGKPVTLSCSQTLNHNVMYWYQQKSSQAPKLLFHYYDKDFNNEADTPDNFQSRRPNTSFCFLDIRSPGLGDTAMYLCATSRPGQGDEKLFFGSGTQLSVL.